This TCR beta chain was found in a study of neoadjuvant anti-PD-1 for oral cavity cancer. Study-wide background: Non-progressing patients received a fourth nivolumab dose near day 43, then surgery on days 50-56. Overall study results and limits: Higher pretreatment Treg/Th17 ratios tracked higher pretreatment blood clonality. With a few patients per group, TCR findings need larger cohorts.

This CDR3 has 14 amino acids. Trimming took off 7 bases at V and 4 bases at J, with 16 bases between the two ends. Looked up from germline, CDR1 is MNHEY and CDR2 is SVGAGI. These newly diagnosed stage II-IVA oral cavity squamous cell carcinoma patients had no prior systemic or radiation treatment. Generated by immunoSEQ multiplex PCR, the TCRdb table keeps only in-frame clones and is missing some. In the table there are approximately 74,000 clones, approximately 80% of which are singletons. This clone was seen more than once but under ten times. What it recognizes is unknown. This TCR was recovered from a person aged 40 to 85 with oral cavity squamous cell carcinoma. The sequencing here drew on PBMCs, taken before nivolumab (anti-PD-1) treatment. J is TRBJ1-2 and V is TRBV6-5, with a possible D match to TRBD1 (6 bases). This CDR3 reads CASTPSQGAYGYTF. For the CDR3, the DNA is TGTGCCAGCACCCCCTCACAGGGAGCCTATGGCTACACCTTC.